This T cell receptor beta chain was recorded in a study of shared clonotypes between healthy human individuals. Study-wide findings and caveats: A small donor pool kept down the genetic and exposure-history diversity that was represented.

As for this clone: The target antigen is unknown.

This CDR3 is built from 10 residues. Germline V gene lookup returns CDR1 MNHNS and CDR2 SASEGT. V lost 11 bases, J lost 6 bases, and 11 bases lay in between. TCRdb's copy holds only in-frame clones and misses some; the assay was immunoSEQ multiplex PCR. This repertoire shows roughly 1.5 million clones, about 98% found once; its top ten account for 0.4% to 0.45%. The sample comprised naive CD4+ T cells sorted from blood. The subset here: CD45RA+ positively selected. The rearrangement links TRBV6-1 to TRBJ2-7, with no clear D. This sequence was found in a man aged 25-45 years in good health. The CDR3 region has the DNA TGTGCCGGACGGATGTGCGAGCAGTACTTC. The encoded protein is CAGRMCEQYF.